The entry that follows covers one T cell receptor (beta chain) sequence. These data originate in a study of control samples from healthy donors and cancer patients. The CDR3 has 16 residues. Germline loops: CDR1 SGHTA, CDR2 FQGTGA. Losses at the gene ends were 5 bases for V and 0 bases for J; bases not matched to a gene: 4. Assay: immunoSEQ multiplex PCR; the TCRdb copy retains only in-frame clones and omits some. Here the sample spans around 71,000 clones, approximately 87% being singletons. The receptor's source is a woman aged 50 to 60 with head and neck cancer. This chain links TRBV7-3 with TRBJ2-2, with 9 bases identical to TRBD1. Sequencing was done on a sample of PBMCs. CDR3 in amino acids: CASSLGDRANTGELFF. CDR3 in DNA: TGTGCCAGCAGCCTCGGGGACAGGGCGAACACCGGGGAGCTGTTTTTT.